These T cell receptor beta chains were read from a single sample in a study of TIL therapy for anti-PD-1-resistant metastatic lung cancer. The repertoire was sequenced with immunoSEQ multiplex PCR; TCRdb's copy has only in-frame clones and lacks some. The profile shows approximately 47,000 clones, around 86% of them singletons. This specimen consisted of blood, obtained at baseline. The origin of the receptors is a person between 25 and 79 years old with non-small cell lung cancer. Each CDR3 is given with its conserved first and last residue. The order of the fields is CDR3 protein, CDR3 DNA, V gene, J gene, clone size, D gene. The D gene is left open where the match is weak. Not every row has a clone size; where given, it reads once, few, many or a size class.

CDR3: CASSYLATGELFF; DNA: TGTGCCAGCAGTTACCTGGCAACCGGGGAGCTGTTTTTT; V: TRBV6-2/TRBV6-3; J: TRBJ2-2; size: .; D: .
CDR3: CASSALGASQHF; DNA: TGTGCCAGTAGTGCTCTGGGGGCTTCCCAGCATTTT; V: TRBV19; J: TRBJ1-5; size: .; D: .
CDR3: CASSYPGTGADTQYF; DNA: TGTGCCAGCAGTTACCCCGGGACCGGGGCAGATACGCAGTATTTT; V: TRBV6-2/TRBV6-3; J: TRBJ2-3; size: .; D: .
CDR3: CATSKEGQGVLSYEQYF; DNA: TGTGCCACCAGCAAGGAGGGACAGGGGGTTCTCAGCTACGAGCAGTACTTC; V: TRBV15; J: TRBJ2-7; size: .; D: TRBD1
CDR3: CASSWGLAGSRSYNEQFF; DNA: TGCGCCAGCAGCTGGGGGCTAGCGGGAAGCCGCTCCTACAATGAGCAGTTCTTC; V: TRBV5-1; J: TRBJ2-1; size: .; D: TRBD2
CDR3: CASMEGTGGAYEQYF; DNA: TGTGCCAGCATGGAGGGGACAGGGGGAGCTTACGAGCAGTACTTC; V: TRBV6-5; J: TRBJ2-7; size: .; D: TRBD1
CDR3: CASSLGQAGLNEQFF; DNA: TGTGCCAGCAGCTTGGGACAGGCGGGACTCAATGAGCAGTTCTTC; V: TRBV5-4; J: TRBJ2-1; size: .; D: .
CDR3: CASSLDRVFEKLFF; DNA: TGTGCCAGCAGTTTAGACAGGGTCTTTGAAAAACTGTTTTTT; V: TRBV28; J: TRBJ1-4; size: .; D: TRBD1
CDR3: CAWSSAKDRDRLYF; DNA: TGTGCCTGGAGTTCAGCCAAAGACCGGGACAGGTTATATTTT; V: TRBV30; J: TRBJ1-3; size: .; D: TRBD1
CDR3: CASRRSGGEQYF; DNA: TGTGCCAGCAGGCGCTCCGGGGGAGAGCAGTACTTC; V: TRBV12-3/TRBV12-4; J: TRBJ2-7; size: .; D: .
CDR3: CASSYSSEQYF; DNA: TGTGCCAGCAGTTACTCGAGCGAGCAGTACTTC; V: TRBV6-2/TRBV6-3; J: TRBJ2-7; size: .; D: .
CDR3: CAWSVHLGQPQHF; DNA: TGTGCCTGGAGTGTACATCTGGGCCAGCCCCAGCATTTT; V: TRBV30; J: TRBJ1-5; size: .; D: .
CDR3: CATSDPPIRTQYF; DNA: TGTGCCACCAGTGACCCCCCCATAAGGACCCAGTACTTC; V: TRBV24-1; J: TRBJ2-5; size: .; D: .
CDR3: CSVGQTYEQYF; DNA: TGCAGCGTTGGACAGACCTACGAGCAGTACTTC; V: TRBV29-1; J: TRBJ2-7; size: .; D: .
CDR3: CASSLRTRQETQYF; DNA: TGTGCCAGCAGTCTCCGAACCCGGCAAGAGACCCAGTACTTC; V: TRBV27; J: TRBJ2-5; size: few; D: .
CDR3: CASSVGTSGTQETQYF; DNA: TGTGCCAGCAGCGTAGGGACTAGCGGGACACAAGAGACCCAGTACTTC; V: TRBV9; J: TRBJ2-5; size: .; D: TRBD2
CDR3: CASSLEGTGTPGELFF; DNA: TGTGCCAGCAGCTTAGAGGGGACAGGGACCCCCGGGGAGCTGTTTTTT; V: TRBV7-2; J: TRBJ2-2; size: .; D: TRBD1
CDR3: CASSPLDRDNSPLHF; DNA: TGTGCCAGCTCACCATTAGACAGGGACAATTCACCCCTCCACTTT; V: TRBV18; J: TRBJ1-6; size: few; D: TRBD1
CDR3: CASKAKDTQYF; DNA: TGTGCCAGCAAAGCTAAGGATACGCAGTATTTT; V: TRBV2; J: TRBJ2-3; size: .; D: .
CDR3: CASSYYPQTGLEQYF; DNA: TGTGCCAGCAGTTACTACCCTCAGACAGGGCTCGAGCAGTACTTC; V: TRBV6-2/TRBV6-3; J: TRBJ2-7; size: .; D: TRBD1
CDR3: CATSDHPGQGSYNEQFF; DNA: TGTGCCACCAGTGATCATCCGGGACAGGGGTCCTACAATGAGCAGTTCTTC; V: TRBV24-1; J: TRBJ2-1; size: .; D: TRBD1
CDR3: CASSLDRGYSPLHF; DNA: TGTGCCAGCAGTTTAGACAGGGGATATTCACCCCTCCACTTT; V: TRBV27; J: TRBJ1-6; size: .; D: TRBD1
CDR3: CASSLGGQLRGQYF; DNA: TGTGCCAGCAGCCTTGGAGGACAGCTTAGGGGGCAGTACTTC; V: TRBV28; J: TRBJ2-7; size: .; D: .
CDR3: CAWKRGTPATNEKLFF; DNA: TGTGCCTGGAAAAGGGGGACACCTGCAACTAATGAAAAACTGTTTTTT; V: TRBV30; J: TRBJ1-4; size: .; D: .
CDR3: CASSYSRGDTEAFF; DNA: TGTGCCAGCAGTTACTCGCGAGGGGACACTGAAGCTTTCTTT; V: TRBV6-5; J: TRBJ1-1; size: .; D: .
CDR3: CASSLDRDRNYGYTF; DNA: TGTGCCAGCAGCTTGGACCGGGACAGGAACTATGGCTACACCTTC; V: TRBV28; J: TRBJ1-2; size: .; D: TRBD1
CDR3: CASSFEGLAKNIQYF; DNA: TGTGCCAGCAGTTTCGAAGGGTTAGCCAAAAACATTCAGTACTTC; V: TRBV28; J: TRBJ2-4; size: .; D: .
CDR3: CASSQMGGLNTEAFF; DNA: TGTGCCAGCTCACAGATGGGGGGCTTGAACACTGAAGCTTTCTTT; V: TRBV18; J: TRBJ1-1; size: .; D: .
CDR3: CASSLPGGPSDTQYF; DNA: TGTGCCAGCAGCCTGCCAGGGGGGCCCTCAGATACGCAGTATTTT; V: TRBV6-2/TRBV6-3; J: TRBJ2-3; size: .; D: .
CDR3: CATSRVGRGHTDTQYF; DNA: TGTGCCACCAGCAGAGTAGGGCGGGGCCACACAGATACGCAGTATTTT; V: TRBV15; J: TRBJ2-3; size: .; D: .
CDR3: CASSPGGSHNEQFF; DNA: TGTGCCAGCAGCCCCGGTGGATCCCACAATGAGCAGTTCTTC; V: TRBV11-2; J: TRBJ2-1; size: .; D: .
CDR3: CASSLRTWADNYNEQFF; DNA: TGTGCCAGCAGCCTACGGACGTGGGCGGACAACTACAATGAGCAGTTCTTC; V: TRBV7-6; J: TRBJ2-1; size: .; D: .
CDR3: CASSFIRGGGIQYF; DNA: TGTGCCAGCAGTTTCATCCGGGGCGGGGGTATTCAGTACTTC; V: TRBV6-2/TRBV6-3; J: TRBJ2-4; size: .; D: TRBD2
CDR3: CASSPRETQYF; DNA: TGTGCCAGCAGTCCCCGGGAGACCCAGTACTTC; V: TRBV6-2/TRBV6-3; J: TRBJ2-5; size: .; D: .
CDR3: CASSQGLAGWDTQYF; DNA: TGCGCCAGCAGCCAAGGGCTAGCGGGGTGGGATACGCAGTATTTT; V: TRBV4-3; J: TRBJ2-3; size: .; D: TRBD2
CDR3: CASSISGANVLTF; DNA: TGTGCCAGCAGCATATCTGGGGCCAACGTCCTGACTTTC; V: TRBV6-5; J: TRBJ2-6; size: .; D: .
CDR3: CASSSDRAGGKEKLFF; DNA: TGTGCCAGCAGTTCGGACCGAGCCGGAGGTAAAGAAAAACTGTTTTTT; V: TRBV6-5; J: TRBJ1-4; size: once; D: .
CDR3: CASGEQGPYGYTF; DNA: TGTGCCAGCGGAGAACAGGGTCCTTATGGCTACACCTTC; V: TRBV28; J: TRBJ1-2; size: few; D: .
CDR3: CASSISGTNTEAFF; DNA: TGTGCCAGTAGTATATCGGGGACGAACACTGAAGCTTTCTTT; V: TRBV19; J: TRBJ1-1; size: .; D: .
CDR3: CASSKRTEIEAFF; DNA: TGTGCCAGTAGTAAGCGGACAGAGATTGAAGCTTTCTTT; V: TRBV19; J: TRBJ1-1; size: .; D: .
CDR3: CASSLDGGRAQYF; DNA: TGCGCCAGCAGCTTGGACGGGGGGAGGGCCCAGTACTTC; V: TRBV5-1; J: TRBJ2-5; size: .; D: TRBD2
CDR3: CASRDRNTGELFF; DNA: TGCGCCAGCCGGGACCGCAACACCGGGGAGCTGTTTTTT; V: TRBV5-1; J: TRBJ2-2; size: .; D: .
CDR3: CAWRGGAAKNIQYF; DNA: TGTGCCTGGAGAGGCGGGGCAGCCAAAAACATTCAGTACTTC; V: TRBV30; J: TRBJ2-4; size: .; D: .
CDR3: CASSPQETQYF; DNA: TGTGCCAGCTCACCTCAAGAGACCCAGTACTTC; V: TRBV18; J: TRBJ2-5; size: .; D: .
CDR3: CASSPRGRPYNEQFF; DNA: TGTGCCAGCAGCCCCCGGGGGAGACCCTACAATGAGCAGTTCTTC; V: TRBV7-2; J: TRBJ2-1; size: once; D: .
CDR3: CASGLGTGLSEAFF; DNA: TGTGCCAGCGGGTTGGGGACAGGGTTATCGGAAGCTTTCTTT; V: TRBV28; J: TRBJ1-1; size: .; D: TRBD1
CDR3: CASSPEQGPQNSNQPQHF; DNA: TGTGCCAGCAGCCCAGAACAGGGGCCGCAAAATAGCAATCAGCCCCAGCATTTT; V: TRBV21-1; J: TRBJ1-5; size: .; D: .
CDR3: CASSQFGTGKTYEQYF; DNA: TGTGCCAGCAGCCAGTTCGGGACAGGGAAGACATACGAGCAGTACTTC; V: TRBV3-1/TRBV3-2; J: TRBJ2-7; size: .; D: TRBD1
CDR3: CASTAWGGGYTF; DNA: TGTGCCAGCACAGCCTGGGGAGGGGGCTACACCTTC; V: TRBV28; J: TRBJ1-2; size: .; D: .
CDR3: CAISPDRGGYGYTF; DNA: TGTGCCATCTCCCCAGACAGGGGAGGCTATGGCTACACCTTC; V: TRBV2; J: TRBJ1-2; size: .; D: TRBD1
CDR3: CASSPPGTGLYNEQFF; DNA: TGTGCCAGCAGCCCACCCGGGACAGGGCTGTACAATGAGCAGTTCTTC; V: TRBV3-1/TRBV3-2; J: TRBJ2-1; size: once; D: TRBD1
CDR3: CASSPLVGNRGAGELFF; DNA: TGTGCCAGCTCACCACTAGTTGGAAACAGGGGAGCCGGGGAGCTGTTTTTT; V: TRBV18; J: TRBJ2-2; size: .; D: TRBD1
CDR3: CASSGGLAVYNEQFF; DNA: TGTGCCAGCAGCGGGGGACTAGCGGTTTACAATGAGCAGTTCTTC; V: TRBV5-4; J: TRBJ2-1; size: .; D: TRBD2
CDR3: CASSYGTSGGTDTQYF; DNA: TGCGCCAGCAGCTACGGGACTAGCGGGGGCACAGATACGCAGTATTTT; V: TRBV4-3; J: TRBJ2-3; size: once; D: TRBD2